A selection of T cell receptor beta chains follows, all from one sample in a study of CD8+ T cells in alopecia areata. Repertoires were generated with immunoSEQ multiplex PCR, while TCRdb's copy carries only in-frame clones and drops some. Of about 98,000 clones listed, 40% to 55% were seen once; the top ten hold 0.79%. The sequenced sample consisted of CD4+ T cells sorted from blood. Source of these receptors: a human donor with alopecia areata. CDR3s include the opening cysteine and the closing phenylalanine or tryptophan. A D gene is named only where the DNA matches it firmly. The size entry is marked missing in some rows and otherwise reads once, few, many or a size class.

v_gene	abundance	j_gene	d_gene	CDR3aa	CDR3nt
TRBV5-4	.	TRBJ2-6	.	CASSETRSGANVLTF	TGTGCCAGCAGCGAGACACGGTCTGGGGCCAACGTCCTGACTTTC
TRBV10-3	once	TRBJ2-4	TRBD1	CAISDSGRQGVTNIQYF	TGTGCCATCAGTGATTCAGGACGTCAGGGGGTGACAAACATTCAGTACTTC
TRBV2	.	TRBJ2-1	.	CASRGGSSYNEQFF	TGTGCCAGCAGGGGGGGTAGCTCCTACAATGAGCAGTTCTTC
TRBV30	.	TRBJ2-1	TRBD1	CAWSVQGNGNEQFF	TGTGCCTGGAGTGTACAGGGGAATGGCAATGAGCAGTTCTTC
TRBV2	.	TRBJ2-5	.	CASSDQETQYF	TGTGCCAGCTCGGACCAAGAGACCCAGTACTTC
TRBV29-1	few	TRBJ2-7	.	CSAAEAFEQYF	TGCAGCGCCGCCGAAGCGTTCGAGCAGTACTTC
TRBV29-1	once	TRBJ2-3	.	CSMGSRGDTQYF	TGCAGCATGGGCAGTCGAGGGGATACGCAGTATTTT
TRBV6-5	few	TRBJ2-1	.	CASSRTPSNEQFF	TGTGCCAGCTCCCGGACTCCCTCCAATGAGCAGTTCTTC
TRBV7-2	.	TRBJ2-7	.	CASSPGDSSAYEQYF	TGTGCCAGCAGCCCGGGGGACAGCTCCGCCTACGAGCAGTACTTC
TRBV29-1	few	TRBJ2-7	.	CSVGRSDYEQYF	TGCAGCGTTGGCCGGAGTGATTACGAGCAGTACTTC
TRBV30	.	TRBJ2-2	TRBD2	CAWSVAGVNTGELFF	TGTGCCTGGAGTGTAGCGGGGGTGAACACCGGGGAGCTGTTTTTT
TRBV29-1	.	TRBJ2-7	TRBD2	CSVGPGLPSEQYF	TGCAGCGTTGGCCCGGGACTACCTTCCGAGCAGTACTTC
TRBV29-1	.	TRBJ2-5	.	CSVATAQETQYF	TGCAGCGTTGCGACAGCTCAAGAGACCCAGTACTTC
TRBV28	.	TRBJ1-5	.	CASSLGQPQHF	TGTGCCAGCAGTTTGGGACAGCCCCAGCATTTT
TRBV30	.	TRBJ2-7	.	CAWSVRRVSRGGDEQYF	TGTGCCTGGAGTGTACGTCGTGTAAGTAGGGGAGGCGACGAGCAGTACTTC
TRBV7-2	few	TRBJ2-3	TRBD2	CASSLRLATDTQYF	TGTGCCAGCAGCCTCAGACTAGCCACAGATACGCAGTATTTT
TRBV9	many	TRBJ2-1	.	CASSVRDISYNEQFF	TGTGCCAGCAGCGTCCGGGACATCTCCTACAATGAGCAGTTCTTC
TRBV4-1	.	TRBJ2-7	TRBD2	CASSQPSGRPEQYF	TGCGCCAGCAGCCAACCAAGCGGGAGGCCTGAGCAGTACTTC
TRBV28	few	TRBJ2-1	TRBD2	CASSKLAGVYNEQFF	TGTGCCAGCAGCAAACTAGCGGGGGTATACAATGAGCAGTTCTTC
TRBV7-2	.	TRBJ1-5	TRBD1	CASSLEQGAYRQPQHF	TGTGCCAGCAGCTTAGAACAGGGGGCCTATCGGCAGCCCCAGCATTTT
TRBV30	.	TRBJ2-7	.	CAWSVGAEQYF	TGTGCCTGGAGTGTGGGAGCCGAGCAGTACTTC
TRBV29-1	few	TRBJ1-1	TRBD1	CSADRGPKAFF	TGCAGCGCCGACAGGGGGCCGAAAGCTTTCTTT
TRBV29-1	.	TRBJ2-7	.	CSVEEGRGRNEQYF	TGCAGCGTTGAAGAGGGGAGGGGGCGAAACGAGCAGTACTTC
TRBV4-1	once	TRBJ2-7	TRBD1	CASSQVGTGRSSYEQYF	TGCGCCAGCAGCCAAGTGGGGACAGGGAGGAGCTCCTACGAGCAGTACTTC
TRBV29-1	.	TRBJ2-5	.	CSVTRFGQETQYF	TGCAGCGTGACAAGGTTTGGTCAAGAGACCCAGTACTTC
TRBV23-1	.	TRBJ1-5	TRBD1	CASSQSGTRDREGNQPQHF	TGCGCCAGCAGTCAATCGGGGACACGTGACAGGGAGGGCAATCAGCCCCAGCATTTT
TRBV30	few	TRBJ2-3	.	CAWRKPRGTTDTQYF	TGTGCCTGGAGAAAGCCCCGGGGGACCACAGATACGCAGTATTTT
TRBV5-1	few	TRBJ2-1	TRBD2	CASSLSGRVDNEQFF	TGCGCCAGCAGCTTGAGCGGGAGGGTAGACAATGAGCAGTTCTTC
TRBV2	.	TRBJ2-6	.	CASKGERNSGANVLTF	TGTGCCAGCAAGGGGGAGAGGAACTCTGGGGCCAACGTCCTGACTTTC
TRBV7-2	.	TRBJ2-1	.	CASSPRGSYNEQFF	TGTGCCAGCAGCCCCCGGGGCTCCTACAATGAGCAGTTCTTC
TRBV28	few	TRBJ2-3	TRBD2	CASSSAGGGTDTQYF	TGTGCCAGCAGTTCTGCGGGAGGGGGTACAGATACGCAGTATTTT
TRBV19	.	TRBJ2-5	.	CASSTSPGAETQYF	TGTGCCAGTAGTACCTCGCCCGGGGCGGAGACCCAGTACTTC
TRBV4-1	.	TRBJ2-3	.	CASSYRDGTDTQYF	TGCGCCAGCAGCTACCGGGACGGCACAGATACGCAGTATTTT
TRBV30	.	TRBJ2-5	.	CAWSGGRFETQYF	TGTGCCTGGAGTGGGGGCAGGTTCGAGACCCAGTACTTC
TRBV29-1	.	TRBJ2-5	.	CSAAGGRGDLDTQYF	TGCAGCGCCGCCGGGGGACGTGGGGACCTTGACACCCAGTACTTC
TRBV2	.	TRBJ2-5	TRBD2	CASRRLAGGETQYF	TGTGCCAGCAGGAGACTAGCGGGTGGAGAGACCCAGTACTTC
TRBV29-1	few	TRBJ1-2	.	CSVEAYFPNYGYTF	TGCAGCGTTGAAGCCTACTTTCCTAACTATGGCTACACCTTC
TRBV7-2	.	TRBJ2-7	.	CASSFGNPYEQYF	TGTGCCAGCAGCTTCGGCAACCCCTACGAGCAGTACTTC
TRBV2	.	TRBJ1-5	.	CASRDNQPQHF	TGTGCCAGCAGGGACAATCAGCCCCAGCATTTT
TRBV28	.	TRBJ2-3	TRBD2	CASGASGRVQYF	TGTGCCAGCGGGGCTAGCGGGAGGGTGCAGTATTTT
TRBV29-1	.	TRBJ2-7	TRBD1	CSAHGQAYEQYF	TGCAGCGCCCACGGACAGGCTTACGAGCAGTACTTC
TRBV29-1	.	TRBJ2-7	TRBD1	CSVWTGSGYEQYF	TGCAGCGTCTGGACAGGGTCAGGTTACGAGCAGTACTTC
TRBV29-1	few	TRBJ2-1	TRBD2	CSALTSGDGEQFF	TGCAGCGCCCTTACTAGCGGGGACGGCGAGCAGTTCTTC
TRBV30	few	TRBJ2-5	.	CAWTGQYQETQYF	TGTGCCTGGACTGGGCAGTACCAAGAGACCCAGTACTTC
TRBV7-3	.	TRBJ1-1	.	CASSAGVGAEAFF	TGTGCCAGCAGTGCAGGGGTCGGCGCTGAAGCTTTCTTT
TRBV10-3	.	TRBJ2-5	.	CAISVGKQETQYF	TGTGCCATCAGTGTCGGGAAACAAGAGACCCAGTACTTC
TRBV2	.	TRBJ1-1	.	CASSSYMNTEAFF	TGTGCCAGCAGTTCTTACATGAACACTGAAGCTTTCTTT
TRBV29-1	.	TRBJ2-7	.	CSVERRRGSYEQYF	TGCAGCGTTGAGAGAAGGAGGGGTAGCTACGAGCAGTACTTC
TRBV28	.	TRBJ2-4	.	CASSLAGAKNIQYF	TGTGCCAGCAGTTTAGCCGGGGCCAAAAACATTCAGTACTTC
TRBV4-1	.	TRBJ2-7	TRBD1	CASSPIGQGPHYEQYF	TGCGCCAGCAGCCCGATAGGACAGGGGCCTCACTACGAGCAGTACTTC
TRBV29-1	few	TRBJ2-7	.	CSVFEGLEQYF	TGCAGCGTCTTCGAGGGGCTCGAGCAGTACTTC
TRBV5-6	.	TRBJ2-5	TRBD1	CASSLFRGQGQETQYF	TGTGCCAGCAGCTTGTTTCGGGGACAGGGGCAAGAGACCCAGTACTTC
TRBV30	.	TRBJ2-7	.	CAWSVFGYSYEQYF	TGTGCCTGGAGTGTATTCGGTTATTCATACGAGCAGTACTTC
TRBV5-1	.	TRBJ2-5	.	CASSLAGTGYQETQYF	TGCGCCAGCAGCTTGGCCGGAACAGGGTACCAAGAGACCCAGTACTTC
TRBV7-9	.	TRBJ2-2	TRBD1	CASSLNPGTVNTGELFF	TGTGCCAGCAGCTTGAATCCCGGGACAGTGAACACCGGGGAGCTGTTTTTT
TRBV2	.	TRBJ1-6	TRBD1	CASRTGTDNSPLHF	TGTGCCAGCAGGACCGGGACAGATAATTCACCCCTCCACTTT
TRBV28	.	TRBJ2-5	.	CASSFVGPQTQYF	TGTGCCAGCAGTTTTGTCGGGCCGCAGACCCAGTACTTC
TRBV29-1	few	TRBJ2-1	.	CSVSDEQFF	TGCAGCGTTTCCGATGAGCAGTTCTTC
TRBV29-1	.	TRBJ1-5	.	CSVAERDSNQPQHF	TGCAGCGTTGCGGAGCGGGATAGCAATCAGCCCCAGCATTTT